These T cell receptor beta chains were read from a single sample in a study of human T cells and chemical hapten exposure. In TCRdb, the RACE reads were re-called with MiXCR into one record per CDR3 protein. Of approximately 80,000 distinct CDR3 sequences listed, approximately 12% are singletons. The starting material was whole blood, obtained in connection with sensitization to the hapten diphenylcyclopropenone (DPC). The source of these receptors is a woman aged 50 to 60 with alopecia areata. Some clones in this sample may be carry-over from other donors' samples. CDR3s include the opening cysteine and the closing phenylalanine or tryptophan. A D gene is named only where the DNA matches it firmly. Clone size is given for some rows only: seen once, a few or many times, or a class if the clone is expanded.

clone size,J gene,D gene,V gene,CDR3 length,CDR3 DNA,CDR3 protein
NA,TRBJ1-2,NA,TRBV11-1,15,TGTGCCAGCAGCTTAGGAGGACGACGAGGCTATGGCTACACCTTC,CASSLGGRRGYGYTF
many,TRBJ2-3,NA,TRBV3-1,13,TGTGCCAGCAGCCCCACTAACAGTGGCTTAAAATATTTT,CASSPTNSGLKYF
many,TRBJ1-5,NA,TRBV29-1,11,TGCAGCGTTGAAGAGGGAGGTATCCGGCATTTT,CSVEEGGIRHF
few,TRBJ2-3,NA,TRBV6-5,13,TGTGCCAGCAGTTACGAAGGAGGGGATACGCAGTATTTT,CASSYEGGDTQYF
NA,TRBJ1-5,NA,TRBV7-2,13,TGTGCCAGCAGCTTACAAGACCCGCGGCCCCAGCATTTT,CASSLQDPRPQHF
many,TRBJ1-1,NA,TRBV27,14,TGTGCCAGCAGTTTTTGGGGGGCGAACACTGAAGCTTTCTTT,CASSFWGANTEAFF
NA,TRBJ2-7,TRBD1,TRBV15,15,TGTGCCACCAGCACAGGGACAGGGGGAATGTACGAGCAGTACTTC,CATSTGTGGMYEQYF
NA,TRBJ1-6,NA,TRBV9,12,TGTGCCAGCAGCGTAGGAAATTCACCCCTCCACTTT,CASSVGNSPLHF
many,TRBJ2-7,TRBD2,TRBV20-1,16,TGCAGTGCTAGAGAACTAGCGGGGGCCCTCTCCTACGAGCAGTACTTC,CSARELAGALSYEQYF
few,TRBJ1-1,TRBD1,TRBV20-1,14,TGCAGTGCTAGGACAGGGAGAGGGGACTCTGAAGCTTTCTTT,CSARTGRGDSEAFF
few,TRBJ2-7,TRBD1,TRBV14,16,TGTGCCAGCAGCCAAGTCGGTGGGACAGGGGGCAGGGAGCAGTACTTC,CASSQVGGTGGREQYF
few,TRBJ2-2,NA,TRBV2,16,TGTGCCAGCAGGGCCCGGGGCTCCACGAACACCGGGGAGCTGTTTTTT,CASRARGSTNTGELFF
few,TRBJ2-1,NA,TRBV30,13,TGTGCCTGGAGCAGAAATACCAACAATGAGCAGTTCTTC,CAWSRNTNNEQFF
NA,TRBJ1-6,NA,TRBV2,13,TGTGCCAGCAGGACAGCTAATAATTCACCCCTCCACTTT,CASRTANNSPLHF
few,TRBJ2-3,NA,TRBV7-6,14,TGTGCCAGCAGCCAAAGACAGGCGACAGATACGCAGTATTTT,CASSQRQATDTQYF
many,TRBJ2-3,TRBD2,TRBV6-5,17,TGTGCCAGCAAACTAGCGTCACAGCCCTATGTCACAGATACGCAGTATTTT,CASKLASQPYVTDTQYF
NA,TRBJ2-5,TRBD2,TRBV10-2,14,TGCGCCAGCAGTCCTTTGACTAGCGAAGAGACCCAGTACTTC,CASSPLTSEETQYF
many,TRBJ2-5,NA,TRBV21-1,16,TGTGCCAGCAGCAAAATCGGAAGTCGTCCCTGGGAGACCCAGTACTTC,CASSKIGSRPWETQYF
few,TRBJ1-6,NA,TRBV7-9,16,TGTGCCAGCAGCTTAGGCTCCGCCGGGGGTAATTCACCCCTCCACTTT,CASSLGSAGGNSPLHF
few,TRBJ2-3,NA,TRBV5-1,15,TGCGCCAGCAGCTTGGCAAGGCCGCCCCAAGATACGCAGTATTTT,CASSLARPPQDTQYF
few,TRBJ2-7,NA,TRBV5-6,12,TGTGCCAGCAGCCAACAGGAGCGCGAGCAGTACTTC,CASSQQEREQYF
NA,TRBJ2-5,NA,TRBV7-9,13,TGTGCCAGCTCATGGACAGCCCAAGAGACCCAGTACTTC,CASSWTAQETQYF
medium-sized,TRBJ2-5,NA,TRBV29-1,13,TGCAGCGTTGATCTTACAGACCAAGAGACCCAGTACTTC,CSVDLTDQETQYF
NA,TRBJ2-7,TRBD1,TRBV7-9,17,TGTGCCAGCAGCTTAGCTCAGCCAGGGGGCTTAGCCTACGAGCAGTACTTC,CASSLAQPGGLAYEQYF
NA,TRBJ2-1,NA,TRBV4-1,13,TGCGCCAGCAGCCAAGGATTGGGGGATGAGCAGTTCTTC,CASSQGLGDEQFF
many,TRBJ2-3,TRBD2,TRBV7-2,15,TGTGCCAGCAGCATAGCGGGACTTGGGACAGATACGCAGTATTTT,CASSIAGLGTDTQYF
NA,TRBJ2-5,NA,TRBV5-6,13,TGTGCCAGCAGCTTGGCCTCAGAAGAGACCCAGTACTTC,CASSLASEETQYF
NA,TRBJ2-1,NA,TRBV29-1,11,TGCAGCGTATTACAGGGCTATGAGCAGTTCTTC,CSVLQGYEQFF
few,TRBJ2-7,NA,TRBV6-2/TRBV6-3,15,TGTGCCAGCAGTTATGGGGATGTGGCTTACTACGAGCAGTACTTC,CASSYGDVAYYEQYF